Below, 20 T cell receptor beta chains from the same sample are listed, as sequenced in a study of CD8 T cells in Susac syndrome. With random hexamers, reverse transcription was performed on about 0.5 to 1 ug of RNA. TCRdb analysed the immunoSEQ multiplex PCR reads with MiXCR anew, one entry per CDR3 protein. The top ten clones hold about 0.15% of a sample with roughly 75,000 distinct CDR3 sequences, roughly 93% of them seen once. Material for sequencing was CD4+ T cells from PBMCs. These receptors were taken from a human donor with Susac syndrome.

The chain has TRBV7-9 and TRBJ1-6; 8 bases fit TRBD1. V gave up 6 bases and J gave up 4 bases; unmatched junction bases: 14. CDR1 is SEHNR, CDR2 FQNEAQ, per germline (reference sequence). This CDR3 is 18 amino acids long. CDR3 bases: TGTGCCAGCAGTTGGGGGAATTACAGGGGGAAGTATAATTCACCCCTCCACTTT. Protein product: CASSWGNYRGKYNSPLHF.

The V gene is TRBV5-1, the J gene TRBJ2-6; D not certain. The CDR3 is made up of 17 amino acids. Germline V CDR1 and CDR2: SGHRS, YFSETQ. V lost 0 bases to trimming and J lost 0 bases, with 10 bases between them. This CDR3 reads CASSLVGSISGANVLTF. CDR3 bases: TGCGCCAGCAGCTTGGTTGGCAGCATCTCTGGGGCCAACGTCCTGACTTTC.

The chain joins TRBV30 to TRBJ2-1; a possible D gene is TRBD1 (5 bases). From germline, CDR1 is GTSNPN and CDR2 SVGIG (reference sequence). Trimming took off 5 bases at V and 3 bases at J, with 8 bases between the two ends. The CDR3 consists of 12 residues. In nucleotides, the CDR3 is TGTGCCTGGGGACAACTCTACAATGAGCAGTTCTTC. This sequence encodes CAWGQLYNEQFF.

V and J are TRBV7-3 and TRBJ2-2; tentative D call: TRBD2 (7 bases). Trimming took off 5 bases at V and 2 bases at J, with 15 bases between the two ends. The CDR3 contains 16 residues. Germline-derived CDR1 and CDR2 are SGHTA and FQGTGA. CDR3 coding DNA: TGTGCCAGCAGCATTGGCGGGGGCCCAAACACCGGGGAGCTGTTTTTT. Translation: CASSIGGGPNTGELFF.

This chain joins TRBV28 and TRBJ1-6; 10 bases agree with TRBD1. Germline V lookup: CDR1 MDHEN, CDR2 SYDVKM. The CDR3 has 16 residues. V lost 5 bases and J lost 1; bases outside the gene matches: 2. The CDR3 nucleotides are TGTGCCAGCAGTCCGGACAGGGGGTCCTATAATTCACCCCTCCACTTT. Its translation is CASSPDRGSYNSPLHF.

V is TRBV20-1 and J is TRBJ2-7; TRBD1 or TRBD2 may be the D gene (5 bases each). CDR3 length: 13 residues. V was trimmed by 3 bases and J by 3 bases, leaving 12 bases between them. Germline V CDR1 and CDR2: DFQATT, SNEGSKA (reference sequence). This CDR3 is CSARSQGDYEQYF. In DNA form, the CDR3 reads TGCAGTGCTAGGAGTCAGGGAGACTACGAGCAGTACTTC.

This chain uses TRBV7-9 with TRBJ1-2, with a tentative D call TRBD1 (5 bases). Between the trimmed V and J ends, which lost 7 bases and 4 bases, there was a span of 16 bases. Germline CDR1 is SEHNR and CDR2 is FQNEAQ (reference sequence). The CDR3 is made up of 14 amino acids. The CDR3 here is CASTAGGSSYGYTF. The CDR3 bases are TGTGCCAGCACCGCCGGGGGTAGCTCCTATGGCTACACCTTC.

V gene TRBV6-2 or TRBV6-3 combines with J gene TRBJ1-2; tentative D call: TRBD1 (5 bases). Germline V gives CDR1 MNHEY, CDR2 SVGEGT. The CDR3 is 16 amino acids. V gave up 1 base and J gave up 8 bases, with 20 bases separating them. Here the CDR3 reads CASSYLPSDTAEGYTF. The DNA of the CDR3 is TGTGCCAGCAGTTACTTACCTTCGGACACGGCGGAAGGCTACACCTTC.

This clonotype was seen once. The chain employs TRBV7-3 and TRBJ1-2, with 10 bases matching TRBD1. Germline V CDR1 and CDR2: SGHTA, FQGTGA. This CDR3 has 15 residues. Losses at the gene ends were 5 bases for V and 4 bases for J; bases not matched to a gene: 7. This CDR3 is CASSRGTGDSYGYTF. As DNA, the CDR3 is TGTGCCAGCAGCCGGGGGACAGGGGATAGCTATGGCTACACCTTC.

This chain links TRBV2 with TRBJ1-3; weak D call: TRBD1 (5 bases). This CDR3 comprises 14 residues. The ends were cut back, 6 bases at V and 0 bases at J, with 9 bases in the middle. CDR1 SNHLY and CDR2 FYNNEI come from the germline V gene. CDR3 protein: CASSEGSSGNTIYF. In nucleotides, the CDR3 is TGTGCCAGCAGCGAGGGGAGCTCTGGAAACACCATATATTTT.

The rearrangement uses TRBV3-1 and TRBJ2-1, with D possibly TRBD2 on 7 matching bases. The V and J ends lost 6 bases and 7 bases respectively, with 19 bases between them. Germline CDR1 reads LGHDT; CDR2 reads YNNKEL (reference sequence). The CDR3 runs to 15 residues. DNA for the CDR3: TGTGCCAGCAGACAATGGCGGGGGCGATATAATGAGCAGTTCTTC. Its translation: CASRQWRGRYNEQFF.

For the CDR3, the DNA is TGTGCCAGCAGATTGCCGGGACCCCGAAGCAATCAGCCCCAGCATTTT. Translating gives CASRLPGPRSNQPQHF. The chain employs TRBV6-2 or TRBV6-3 and TRBJ1-5; maybe TRBD1 (5 bases). The CDR3 has 16 amino acids. Germline assignment: CDR1 MNHEY and CDR2 SVGEGT. Trimming stripped 6 bases from V and 1 base from J, with 16 bases between.

The chain is built from TRBV6-2 or TRBV6-3 and TRBJ1-1; 7 bases align to TRBD1. CDR1 is MNHEY and CDR2 is SVGEGT in the germline V gene. This CDR3 has 15 amino acids. V gave up 2 bases and J gave up 1 base; unmatched junction bases: 4. CDR3 in amino acids: CASSYRGQGNTEAFF. The CDR3 DNA reads as TGTGCCAGCAGTTACAGGGGGCAGGGGAACACTGAAGCTTTCTTT.

This sequence joins TRBV20-1 and TRBJ2-5; no reliable D call. With 4 bases removed from V and 1 base from J, the gap between germline ends came to 4 bases. CDR3 length: 11 amino acids. Germline CDR1 reads DFQATT; CDR2 reads SNEGSKA (reference sequence). The CDR3 is CSAKLQETQYF. The CDR3 bases are TGCAGTGCTAAGCTCCAAGAGACCCAGTACTTC.

This clonotype was seen a single time. J is TRBJ2-7 and V is TRBV2; D might be TRBD2 (6 bases). CDR1 and CDR2 from the germline V gene are SNHLY and FYNNEI. V was trimmed by 6 bases and J by 5 bases, leaving 11 bases between them. This CDR3 is built from 12 residues. The chain's CDR3 is CASSLGTHEQYF. The CDR3 DNA follows: TGTGCCAGCAGCCTAGGGACTCACGAGCAGTACTTC.

The V and J genes are TRBV5-4 and TRBJ2-5, with TRBD1 as a possible D gene (6 bases). Germline CDR1 and CDR2: SGHNT and YYREEE (reference sequence). V dropped 4 bases and J dropped 3 bases, with 19 bases sitting between them. The CDR3 has 16 amino acids. The CDR3 is CASSPTKRTAKETQYF. The CDR3 DNA sequence: TGTGCCAGCAGCCCCACAAAAAGGACAGCGAAAGAGACCCAGTACTTC. Together with reference TRBV5-4 and TRBJ2-5, the CDR3 gives the full variable domain: ETGVTQSPTHLIKTRGQQVTLRCSSQSGHNTVSWYQQALGQGPQFIFQYYREEENGRGNFPPRFSGLQFPNYSSELNVNALELDDSALYLCASSPTKRTAKETQYFGPGTRLLVL.

The genes are TRBV7-2 and TRBJ2-7; 10 bases are shared with TRBD1. The V segment lost 2 bases and the J segment 4 bases; nucleotides outside the gene matches: 8. This CDR3 contains 16 residues. Germline-derived CDR1 and CDR2 are SGHTA and FQGNSA. CDR3 sequence (DNA): TGTGCCAGCAGCTTATTTCCGGGACAGGGGATGTACGAGCAGTACTTC. It codes for CASSLFPGQGMYEQYF.

This chain connects TRBV7-8 to TRBJ1-5; D call uncertain. Looked up from germline, CDR1 is SGHVS and CDR2 is FQNEAQ. Between the trimmed V and J ends, which lost 4 bases and 6 bases, there was a span of 16 bases. The CDR3 is made up of 15 amino acids. The CDR3 reads CASSSQRLRRQPQHF. The CDR3 nucleotides are TGTGCCAGCAGCTCACAGCGATTGCGGCGTCAGCCCCAGCATTTT.

In its sample, this clonotype was seen once. The chain carries TRBV3-1 and TRBJ1-1; D is unresolved. V shed 3 bases and J shed 5 bases, with 10 bases lying between them. The germline CDR1 and CDR2 sequences are LGHDT and YNNKEL (reference sequence). CDR3 length equals 13 residues. This CDR3 is CASSHERRTEAFF. Here the CDR3 DNA reads TGTGCCAGCAGCCACGAGAGAAGGACTGAAGCTTTCTTT.

The chain carries TRBV7-3 and TRBJ2-3; D uncertain. V lost 5 bases and J lost 5, with 11 bases in between. CDR3 length: 13 amino acids. CDR1 and CDR2 (germline): SGHTA, FQGTGA. In DNA form, the CDR3 reads TGTGCCAGCAGCCCTAGGCCGGTAGATACGCAGTATTTT. Its translation: CASSPRPVDTQYF.